The T cell receptor beta chain described here comes from a study of T cells expressing NK-cell markers. The overall study: It was sorted CD3+CD56+NKG2C+, CD3+CD56+NKG2C- and CD3+CD56-NKG2C+ T cells that supplied the TCR beta repertoires.

This CDR3 contains 13 residues. Whole-study findings and limits: What remained unclear was the HCMV specificity of expanded NKG2C+ T cell clones. These same clonotypes (in a handful of donors) also led the CD3+CD56-NKG2C+ fraction.

On this clonotype: Its matching antigen is unknown.

For TCR beta, cDNA was produced by 5'RACE template switching with UMIs. TCRdb reprocessed the 5' RACE reads and keeps a single row for each CDR3 protein, giving no DNA. Seen in this sample are about 460,000 distinct CDR3 sequences; the ten most common clones hold approximately 1.4%. The chain combines TRBV12-3 or TRBV12-4 with TRBJ2-7; TCRdb outputs TRBD2, but without DNA this stays unchecked. Source material: blood T cells: a sorted CD56 or NKG2C T cell subset, CD4+ or CD8+ T cells, or bulk PBMC T cells (not recorded which). The receptor was isolated from a woman aged 45-60 years in good health. CDR3 residues: CASSPPKGSEQYF.